This TCR beta chain was profiled in a study of blood T cell repertoires in COVID-19. Study as a whole: COVID-19 samples collected from the United States, Italy and Spain covered acute and convalescent phases. From T cells, B-cell-depleted T cells, or PBMCs came the material, which was cDNA or gDNA.

The CDR3 extends over 13 amino acids. The germline V and J ends were trimmed by 5 bases and 3 bases, with 8 bases remaining between them. The V gene's germline CDR1 is SGHTA and CDR2 FQGTGA. Per the authors' pipeline: From reference gene primer amplification, estimates of nucleated cell counts were derived. Measured with immunoSEQ multiplex PCR; TCRdb has only the in-frame clones, and not every one. V and J calls plus clone size are reproduced from that table; the DNA served to infer D and trimming. The sample lists 90,000 to 120,000 clones, under 95% seen once, with approximately 1.2% in the top ten.

The specimen was peripheral blood. V gene TRBV7-3 combines with J gene TRBJ1-5; D gene uncertain. This sequence originates from a woman aged 25 to 45 with acute or convalescent COVID-19. CDR3 sequence reads: CASSPGTNQPQHF. CDR3 sequence (DNA): TGTGCCAGCAGCCCAGGCACCAATCAGCCCCAGCATTTT. Using reference TRBV7-3 and TRBJ1-5 for the parts outside the CDR3, the full variable domain is GAGVSQTPSNKVTEKGKYVELRCDPISGHTALYWYRQSLGQGPEFLIYFQGTGAADDSGLPNDRFFAVRPEGSVSTLKIQRTERGDSAVYLCASSPGTNQPQHFGDGTRLSIL.